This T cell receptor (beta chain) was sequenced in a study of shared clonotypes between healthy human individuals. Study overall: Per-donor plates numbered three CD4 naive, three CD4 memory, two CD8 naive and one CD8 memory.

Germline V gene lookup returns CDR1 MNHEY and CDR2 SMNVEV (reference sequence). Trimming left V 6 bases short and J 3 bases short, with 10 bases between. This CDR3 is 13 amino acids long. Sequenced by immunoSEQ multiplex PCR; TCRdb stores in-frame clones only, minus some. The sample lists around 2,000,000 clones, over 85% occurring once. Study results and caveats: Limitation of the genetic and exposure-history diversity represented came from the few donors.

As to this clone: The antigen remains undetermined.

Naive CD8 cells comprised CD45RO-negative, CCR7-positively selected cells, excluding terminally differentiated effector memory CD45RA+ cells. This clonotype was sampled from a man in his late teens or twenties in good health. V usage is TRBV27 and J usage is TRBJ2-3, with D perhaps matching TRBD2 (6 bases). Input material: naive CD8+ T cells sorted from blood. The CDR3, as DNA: TGTGCCAGCAGCGCGGGGTTAACAGATACGCAGTATTTT. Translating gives CASSAGLTDTQYF.